The next 22 T cell receptor beta chains were all read from a single sample in a study of blood T cell repertoires in COVID-19. Sequenced by immunoSEQ multiplex PCR; TCRdb stores in-frame clones only, minus some. The sample lists around 470,000 clones; nearly 90% were seen once. The sequenced material came from peripheral blood. The receptors derive from a man younger than 35 with COVID-19, enrolled during active disease.

The V gene is TRBV4-2, the J gene TRBJ2-5; tentative D call: TRBD2 (5 bases). V gave up 1 base and J gave up 3 bases, with 15 bases separating them. The CDR3 has 16 amino acids. The germline V gene has CDR1 LGHNA and CDR2 YNFKEQ. The CDR3 sequence is CASSQVAGLEEETQYF. CDR3 nucleotide sequence: TGTGCCAGCAGCCAAGTCGCGGGTCTAGAAGAAGAGACCCAGTACTTC.

The rearrangement joins TRBV3-1 (or the pseudogene TRBV3-2) to TRBJ1-6; TRBD1 might be the D (6 bases). V lost 8 bases, J lost 7 bases, and 9 bases lay in between. Germline V gene lookup returns CDR1 LGHDT and CDR2 YNNKEL (reference sequence). This CDR3 spans 12 amino acids. The CDR3, as DNA: TGTGCCAGCGGACAGCTCAATTCACCCCTCCACTTT. The encoded protein is CASGQLNSPLHF.

The gene calls are TRBV6-1 and TRBJ1-2; 7 nucleotides line up with TRBD1. The CDR3 is 15 amino acids. Germline V CDR1 and CDR2: MNHNS, SASEGT. With 6 bases clipped from V and 0 bases from J, the junction kept 7 bases outside the gene matches. CDR3 bases: TGTGCCAGCAGGGGACAGTCCCACTCTAACTATGGCTACACCTTC. It translates to CASRGQSHSNYGYTF.

This chain joins TRBV5-6 and TRBJ1-6, with D possibly matching TRBD1 (5 bases). The CDR3 covers 17 residues. Trimming stripped 0 bases from V and 3 bases from J, with 13 bases between. In germline, CDR1 is SGHDT, CDR2 YYEEEE. CDR3 protein: CASSLDRGKGYNSPLHF. The CDR3 region has the DNA TGTGCCAGCAGCTTGGACCGGGGGAAAGGCTATAATTCACCCCTCCACTTT. Full variable domain (rest looked up from reference TRBV5-6 and TRBJ1-6): DAGVTQSPTHLIKTRGQQVTLRCSPKSGHDTVSWYQQALGQGPQFIFQYYEEEERQRGNFPDRFSGHQFPNYSSELNVNALLLGDSALYLCASSLDRGKGYNSPLHFGNGTRLTVT.

The chain links TRBV3-1 (or the pseudogene TRBV3-2) to TRBJ2-3, with 8 positions matching TRBD1. J lost 4 bases, V lost 6 bases, and 3 bases had no gene match. This CDR3 comprises 13 residues. The germline CDR1 and CDR2 sequences are LGHDT and YNNKEL (reference sequence). CDR3 DNA sequence: TGTGCCAGCAGGCGACAGGGGTCAGATACGCAGTATTTT. Residues: CASRRQGSDTQYF.

The rearrangement joins TRBV29-1 to TRBJ1-1; TRBD1 might be the D (5 bases). This CDR3 has 13 residues. Between the trimmed V and J ends, which lost 7 bases and 2 bases, there was a span of 14 bases. CDR1 and CDR2 (germline): SQVTM, ANQGSEA. This CDR3 is CSAHPTVNTEAFF. CDR3 bases: TGCAGCGCCCACCCGACAGTTAACACTGAAGCTTTCTTT. Full variable domain (remainder filled in from reference TRBV29-1 and TRBJ1-1): SAVISQKPSRDICQRGTSLTIQCQVDSQVTMMFWYRQQPGQSLTLIATANQGSEATYESGFVIDKFPISRPNLTFSTLTVSNMSPEDSSIYLCSAHPTVNTEAFFGQGTRLTVV.

This chain connects TRBV2 to TRBJ1-2; TRBD1 is a possible D gene (6 bases). CDR3 length: 18 residues. Germline-derived CDR1 and CDR2 are SNHLY and FYNNEI. V was clipped by 8 bases and J by 8 bases, with 33 bases between them. CDR3 in DNA: TGTGCCAGCCGACGCCTGGGGGGGGCGGGAGGCCTTAGAAGCGGCTACACCTTC. Amino acids: CASRRLGGAGGLRSGYTF.

The rearrangement links TRBV4-2 to TRBJ2-1; D perhaps matches TRBD2 (5 bases). Germline V gene sequence: CDR1 LGHNA, CDR2 YNFKEQ. This CDR3 is 16 amino acids long. The germline V and J ends were trimmed by 0 bases and 4 bases, with 13 bases remaining between them. The CDR3 DNA follows: TGTGCCAGCAGCCAAGAAACGCTAGCCGAATACAATGAGCAGTTCTTC. It translates to CASSQETLAEYNEQFF.

J is TRBJ1-2 and V is TRBV14; D is undetermined. V lost 4 bases and J 6 bases, leaving 9 bases between the germline ends. CDR1 is SGHDN, CDR2 FVKESK, per germline. The CDR3 runs to 12 residues. For the CDR3, the DNA is TGTGCCAGCAGCCGGTCAGGCGATGGCTACACCTTC. Protein product: CASSRSGDGYTF.

There are a few counts of this clone. The DNA of the CDR3 is TGTGCCAGCAGCTTAGGTAGCGGGAGGGCCGGCGGGGAGCTGTTTTTT. Its translation is CASSLGSGRAGGELFF. The chain couples TRBV11-2 to TRBJ2-2; 11 nucleotides line up with TRBD2. V gave up 1 base and J gave up 7 bases; unmatched junction bases: 5. The CDR3 loop spans 16 amino acids. Germline CDR1 and CDR2: SGHAT and FQNNGV.

The chain combines TRBV7-9 with TRBJ1-6; D is perhaps TRBD1 (6 bases). The germline V gene encodes CDR1 SEHNR and CDR2 FQNEAQ (reference sequence). V lost 3 bases, J lost 8 bases, and 11 bases lay in between. CDR3 length: 14 amino acids. The CDR3 spells CASSFTGTYSPLHF. The CDR3, as DNA: TGTGCCAGCAGCTTTACAGGGACCTATTCACCCCTCCACTTT.

J is TRBJ2-4 and V is TRBV6-6, with TRBD1 identical over 8 bases. Germline CDR1 is MNHNY and CDR2 is SVGAGI (reference sequence). J lost 1 base, V lost 5 bases, and 4 bases had no gene match. This CDR3 is built from 15 residues. CDR3 sequence: CASSIRQGAKNIQYF. The CDR3 coding sequence is TGTGCCAGCAGTATTCGACAGGGGGCCAAAAACATTCAGTACTTC.

This clone has more than one count but fewer than ten. The chain links TRBV5-4 to TRBJ2-7; D remains ambiguous. CDR1 and CDR2 (germline): SGHNT, YYREEE (reference sequence). CDR3 length: 14 residues. The V gene lost 0 bases and the J gene lost 0 bases, with 7 bases spanning the gap. CDR3 bases: TGTGCCAGCAGCTTGGGAAGCGTCTCCTACGAGCAGTACTTC. Translation gives CASSLGSVSYEQYF. Full variable domain (missing parts from reference TRBV5-4 and TRBJ2-7): ETGVTQSPTHLIKTRGQQVTLRCSSQSGHNTVSWYQQALGQGPQFIFQYYREEENGRGNFPPRFSGLQFPNYSSELNVNALELDDSALYLCASSLGSVSYEQYFGPGTRLTVT.

The genes are TRBV24-1 and TRBJ1-5; a possible D gene is TRBD1 (5 bases). The V gene's germline CDR1 is KGHDR and CDR2 SFDVKD. The CDR3 extends over 18 amino acids. V was cut by 0 bases and J by 0 bases, with 14 bases left in between. In DNA form, the CDR3 reads TGTGCCACCAGTGATTTGCGCAGGGAAACTTATAGCAATCAGCCCCAGCATTTT. It translates to CATSDLRRETYSNQPQHF.

This chain joins TRBV6-5 and TRBJ2-3; D possibly corresponds to TRBD2 (6 bases). From germline, CDR1 is MNHEY and CDR2 SVGAGI. There are 14 residues in the CDR3. Trimming stripped 8 bases from V and 5 bases from J, with 17 bases between. In nucleotides, the CDR3 is TGTGCCAGCGGAGGGTTAGGGGTGGGAGATACGCAGTATTTT. Translated: CASGGLGVGDTQYF.

The CDR3 loop is CASSSQGADEKLFF. Here the CDR3 DNA reads TGTGCCAGCAGCTCTCAGGGGGCGGATGAAAAACTGTTTTTT. The chain couples TRBV11-2 to TRBJ1-4; 8 bases match TRBD1. The CDR3 covers 14 residues. The V gene's germline CDR1 is SGHAT and CDR2 FQNNGV. V dropped 4 bases and J dropped 6; count of bases not matched to a gene: 4.

The rearrangement links TRBV19 to TRBJ2-7; a weak D match, TRBD2 (5 bases). With 9 bases removed from V and 2 bases from J, the gap between germline ends came to 17 bases. This CDR3 is built from 14 residues. Germline V CDR1 and CDR2: LNHDA, SQIVND (reference sequence). The CDR3 DNA is TGTGCCAGCCGAGCCGGGGTTCACCCCTACGAGCAGTACTTC. Translated, it gives CASRAGVHPYEQYF.

The chain carries TRBV30 and TRBJ2-3, with 11 bases fitting TRBD2. The CDR3 consists of 15 residues. Per the germline V gene, CDR1 is GTSNPN and CDR2 is SVGIG (reference sequence). Trimming cost V 1 base and J 2 bases; bases outside gene matches: 2. CDR3 amino acids: CAWSGTSGLTDTQYF. In DNA, the CDR3 is TGTGCCTGGAGTGGGACTAGCGGGCTCACAGATACGCAGTATTTT.

The V call is TRBV7-9, the J call TRBJ2-3; D gene ambiguous. CDR3 length: 15 amino acids. CDR1 is SEHNR, CDR2 FQNEAQ, per germline (reference sequence). Trimming stripped 2 bases from V and 0 bases from J, with 9 bases between. DNA for the CDR3: TGTGCCAGCAGCTTAATCGGTTTGAGCACAGATACGCAGTATTTT. It translates to CASSLIGLSTDTQYF.

This clone was counted a few times. The J gene is TRBJ2-1, the V gene TRBV5-1; 12 bases map to TRBD2. Trimming cost V 5 bases and J 9 bases; bases outside gene matches: 12. The CDR3 has 16 amino acids. Germline V lookup: CDR1 SGHRS, CDR2 YFSETQ. This CDR3 reads CASSYNLAGGLGEQFF. Written as DNA, the CDR3 is TGCGCCAGCAGTTATAACCTAGCGGGGGGGCTGGGTGAGCAGTTCTTC.

The rearrangement joins TRBV9 to TRBJ2-7; 11 nucleotides line up with TRBD1. This CDR3 comprises 16 residues. CDR1 is SGDLS and CDR2 is YYNGEE in the germline V gene. The V and J ends lost 4 bases and 6 bases, in that order; junction bases with no gene match: 12. The CDR3 here is CASSPDWPGQGVEQYF. The CDR3 DNA sequence: TGTGCCAGCAGCCCCGACTGGCCGGGACAGGGGGTCGAGCAGTACTTC.

V gene TRBV5-5 combines with J gene TRBJ1-4; D is uncertain. Trimming cost V 4 bases and J 5 bases, with 18 bases left between them. Per the germline V gene, CDR1 is SGHKS and CDR2 is YYEKEE (reference sequence). The CDR3 runs 16 residues. CDR3 region: CASSIPRRGTNEKLFF. The CDR3 bases are TGTGCCAGCAGCATCCCCCGGCGGGGTACGAATGAAAAACTGTTTTTT.